What follows describes a single TCR beta chain. This record comes from a study of TIL therapy for anti-PD-1-resistant metastatic lung cancer. As for the study in general: Median patient age was about 56, ranging about 38-80 years.

This was the immunoSEQ v3 assay. Sequencing was performed with immunoSEQ multiplex PCR; in TCRdb, only in-frame clones are kept and a portion is missing. The sample holds just under 60,000 clones, 73% seen once. Germline values: CDR1 LGHNA, CDR2 YNFKEQ. This CDR3 is built from 16 residues. The V gene lost 0 bases and the J gene lost 3 bases, with 14 bases spanning the gap. The time point was: pre-treatment sample, taken before nivolumab and TIL therapy. The starting material was blood, obtained at baseline. The receptor was derived from a person aged 25 to 79 with non-small cell lung cancer. J is TRBJ2-5 and V is TRBV4-2; D could derive from TRBD1 or TRBD2 (5 bases each). The chain's CDR3 is CASSQDGGGLEETQYF. The CDR3 DNA follows: TGTGCCAGCAGCCAAGATGGTGGGGGTTTGGAAGAGACCCAGTACTTC.